A single sample gave rise to the 31 T cell receptor beta chains below, sequenced in a study of control samples from healthy donors and cancer patients. Repertoires were generated with immunoSEQ multiplex PCR, while TCRdb's copy carries only in-frame clones and drops some. The sample records about 200,000 clones, about 89% being singletons. Sequences were obtained from blood. The receptors stem from a man in his thirties or forties in good health.

The chain has TRBV7-3 and TRBJ2-1; 8 nucleotides agree with TRBD2. This CDR3 contains 16 residues. Germline CDR1 is SGHTA and CDR2 is FQGTGA. V shed 5 bases, J shed 3 bases, and the junction held 9 bases outside the gene matches. The CDR3 DNA follows: TGTGCCAGCAGCGAGGATTTGCGGGGGGTCTACAATGAGCAGTTCTTC. Translation gives CASSEDLRGVYNEQFF.

The rearrangement links TRBV7-9 to TRBJ2-1; 11 bases agree with TRBD1. Germline V lookup: CDR1 SEHNR, CDR2 FQNEAQ (reference sequence). V trimming: 5 bases; J trimming: 4 bases; junction bases outside the gene matches: 7. The CDR3 length is 16 residues. CDR3 DNA: TGTGCCAGCAGCACTGGGACAGGGGGAGGGTACAATGAGCAGTTCTTC. Translating it yields CASSTGTGGGYNEQFF.

This rearrangement joins TRBV6-5 to TRBJ2-7, with no clear D. Germline V gene sequence: CDR1 MNHEY, CDR2 SVGAGI. CDR3 size: 10 residues. V lost 8 bases and J 5 bases, leaving 7 bases between the germline ends. The DNA of the CDR3 is TGTGCCAGCGTTGAGGACGAGCAGTACTTC. Translation: CASVEDEQYF.

V and J are TRBV29-1 and TRBJ1-4; D is ambiguous. With 4 bases removed from V and 2 bases from J, the gap between germline ends came to 5 bases. CDR3 length equals 12 residues. The germline gives CDR1 SQVTM, CDR2 ANQGSEA. The CDR3 coding sequence is TGCAGCGTTGCGAGGACTAATGAAAAACTGTTTTTT. It encodes CSVARTNEKLFF.

The V and J genes are TRBV19 and TRBJ2-7, with 8 bases aligning to TRBD2. The CDR3 is 13 residues long. Germline V gene sequence: CDR1 LNHDA, CDR2 SQIVND (reference sequence). Unmatched junction bases numbered 2, after V lost 6 bases and J lost 1 base. DNA of the CDR3: TGTGCCAGTAGGGGACTAGATTCCTACGAGCAGTACTTC. It specifies CASRGLDSYEQYF.

A single count supports this clone. V is TRBV12-3 or TRBV12-4 and J is TRBJ1-2; D remains ambiguous. The CDR3 extends over 13 amino acids. V was shortened by 8 bases and J by 6 bases, with 16 bases between the two germline ends. CDR3 nucleotide sequence: TGTGCCAGCGGCCCGGACCGGGAGGATGGCTACACCTTC. This gives the protein CASGPDREDGYTF.

This clone appeared a single time. The rearrangement uses TRBV7-9 and TRBJ1-2; the D gene is possibly TRBD1 (6 bases). CDR1 and CDR2 from the germline V gene are SEHNR and FQNEAQ (reference sequence). The CDR3 length is 14 residues. V was clipped by 3 bases and J by 7 bases, with 15 bases between them. In DNA form, the CDR3 reads TGTGCCAGCAGCTTTGATACAGGGAGGAGTGGCTACACCTTC. Amino acids: CASSFDTGRSGYTF.

The rearrangement links TRBV10-1 to TRBJ1-1; D gene ambiguous. The germline V gene encodes CDR1 WNHNN and CDR2 SYGVQD (reference sequence). The CDR3 runs 9 residues. Trimming stripped 5 bases from V and 11 bases from J, with 6 bases between. The CDR3: CASSFVAFF. The CDR3 nucleotides read TGCGCCAGCAGTTTTGTGGCTTTCTTT.

The J gene is TRBJ2-1, the V gene TRBV13; 8 bases are shared with TRBD2. Looked up from germline, CDR1 is PRHDT and CDR2 is FYEKMQ (reference sequence). The CDR3 is made up of 19 amino acids. The trim removed 0 bases at V and 2 bases at J, leaving 12 bases unmatched. This CDR3 is CASSLGSVFGGAPYNEQFF. CDR3 bases: TGTGCCAGCAGCTTAGGCTCTGTGTTCGGGGGGGCTCCCTACAATGAGCAGTTCTTC.

The count of this clone is one. V gene TRBV7-9 combines with J gene TRBJ1-2; 7 nucleotides align to TRBD1. J gave up 4 bases and V 5 bases, and 7 bases lay outside the gene matches. The V gene's germline CDR1 is SEHNR and CDR2 FQNEAQ (reference sequence). This CDR3 is built from 14 residues. CDR3 region: CASSLSDRSYGYTF. The DNA of the CDR3 is TGTGCCAGCAGCCTCTCGGACAGGTCCTATGGCTACACCTTC.

This clone showed up just a few times. The CDR3 sequence: CASSDSQGPESYTF. In nucleotides, the CDR3 is TGTGCCAGCAGTGACTCCCAGGGTCCGGAAAGCTACACCTTC. V and J are TRBV6-4 and TRBJ1-2; weak D call: TRBD1 (5 bases). Germline loops: CDR1 MRHNA, CDR2 SNTAGT. This CDR3 comprises 14 residues. The ends were cut back, 0 bases at V and 9 bases at J, with 14 bases in the middle.

The genes are TRBV24-1 and TRBJ2-7, with D perhaps TRBD1 or TRBD2 (5 bases each). Germline CDR1 KGHDR, CDR2 SFDVKD. V lost 7 bases to trimming and J lost 5 bases, with 14 bases between them. CDR3 length: 13 residues. The CDR3: CATSRDRGDEQYF. CDR3 in DNA: TGTGCCACCAGCAGAGACCGGGGCGACGAGCAGTACTTC.

This rearrangement joins TRBV9 to TRBJ2-7; the D gene is possibly TRBD2 (6 bases). Trimming took off 4 bases at V and 3 bases at J, with 20 bases between the two ends. The CDR3 consists of 16 residues. Per germline, CDR1 SGDLS and CDR2 YYNGEE. Written as DNA, the CDR3 is TGTGCCAGCAGCTCCGCTGCGACTAGAGGAATCTACGAGCAGTACTTC. Translated: CASSSAATRGIYEQYF.

CDR3 nucleotide sequence: TGCGCCAGCAGTGAGTCCTACCCGGGACTAGATTCAGATACGCAGTATTTT. Amino acids: CASSESYPGLDSDTQYF. The chain combines TRBV10-1 with TRBJ2-3, with TRBD2 matching over 8 bases. Germline lookup yields CDR1 WNHNN and CDR2 SYGVQD (reference sequence). The CDR3 runs 17 residues. V dropped 0 bases and J dropped 4; count of bases not matched to a gene: 9.

V is TRBV9 and J is TRBJ2-1, with 7 bases identical to TRBD1. Germline values: CDR1 SGDLS, CDR2 YYNGEE. The CDR3 loop spans 15 amino acids. V lost 0 bases to trimming and J lost 6 bases; unmatched junction nucleotides: 6. CDR3 nucleotides: TGTGCCAGCAGCGTAGAGGGGGCGATCGGCAATGAGCAGTTCTTC. It is translated as CASSVEGAIGNEQFF.

This chain connects TRBV2 to TRBJ1-1, with a weak D call TRBD1 (5 bases). CDR3 length: 13 residues. V was shortened by 5 bases and J by 1 base, with 8 bases between the two germline ends. Per the germline V gene, CDR1 is SNHLY and CDR2 is FYNNEI. DNA of the CDR3: TGTGCCAGCAGTCTTACAGGGAACACTGAAGCTTTCTTT. Its protein product is CASSLTGNTEAFF.

The chain recombines TRBV9 with TRBJ2-4; 9 nucleotides match TRBD2. This CDR3 is built from 17 residues. Germline V gene sequence: CDR1 SGDLS, CDR2 YYNGEE. The ends lost 4 bases at V and 2 bases at J; junction bases unmatched: 10. CDR3 in amino acids: CASSLSGTSSPKNIQYF. CDR3 bases: TGTGCCAGCAGCTTATCCGGGACTAGCTCACCCAAAAACATTCAGTACTTC.

The chain recombines TRBV19 with TRBJ1-5; D remains unclear. Germline V gene sequence: CDR1 LNHDA, CDR2 SQIVND (reference sequence). This CDR3 spans 16 amino acids. With 4 bases removed from V and 5 bases from J, the gap between germline ends came to 18 bases. The CDR3 bases are TGTGCCAGTAGTAATCAGGTTCGGTCAGGTGATCAGCCCCAGCATTTT. It specifies CASSNQVRSGDQPQHF.

The chain recombines TRBV24-1 with TRBJ1-6; 9 nucleotides line up with TRBD1. The trim removed 7 bases at V and 0 bases at J, leaving 3 bases unmatched. CDR3 size: 16 residues. Germline V gene lookup returns CDR1 KGHDR and CDR2 SFDVKD. The CDR3 DNA sequence: TGTGCCACCAGCCTGACAGGGGGCTCCTATAATTCACCCCTCCACTTT. Translating it yields CATSLTGGSYNSPLHF.

This chain links TRBV4-2 with TRBJ2-2, with 9 positions matching TRBD2. The CDR3 loop spans 19 amino acids. Germline V gene lookup returns CDR1 LGHNA and CDR2 YNFKEQ. With V trimmed by 2 bases and J by 1 base, 11 bases remained unmatched. CDR3 sequence reads: CASSQLRLGSGGNTGELFF. In DNA, the CDR3 is TGTGCCAGCAGCCAACTTCGTCTGGGTAGCGGGGGGAACACCGGGGAGCTGTTTTTT.

This chain joins TRBV2 and TRBJ1-1, with 8 bases aligning to TRBD1. The germline CDR1 and CDR2 sequences are SNHLY and FYNNEI. This CDR3 spans 13 amino acids. The J segment lost 1 base and the V segment lost 8 bases, leaving 3 bases of the junction unmatched. Here the CDR3 DNA reads TGTGCCAGCCCTGGGACAGGGAACACTGAAGCTTTCTTT. Its protein is CASPGTGNTEAFF.

In regard to this clone: An end of the junction differs from the germline gene, which may be a read error. The chain links TRBV6-5 to TRBJ1-4; possibly TRBD1 for D (6 bases). Germline V gene sequence: CDR1 MNHEY, CDR2 SVGAGI. This CDR3 is 13 amino acids long. The CDR3 spells CASSYFRGEKLFF. The CDR3 region has the DNA TGTGCCAGCAGCTACTTCAGGGGCGAAAAACTGTTTTTT.

This rearrangement joins TRBV9 to TRBJ2-7; D gene uncertain. V gave up 1 base and J gave up 0 bases, with 11 bases separating them. The CDR3 covers 15 residues. Germline CDR1 and CDR2: SGDLS and YYNGEE. The CDR3 loop is CASSVNTITSYEQYF. For the CDR3, the DNA is TGTGCCAGCAGCGTAAACACTATCACCTCCTACGAGCAGTACTTC. Drawing the rest from reference TRBV9 and TRBJ2-7, the complete variable domain is DSGVTQTPKHLITATGQRVTLRCSPRSGDLSVYWYQQSLDQGLQFLIQYYNGEERAKGNILERFSAQQFPDLHSELNLSSLELGDSALYFCASSVNTITSYEQYFGPGTRLTVT.

The J gene is TRBJ2-2, the V gene TRBV2; D is unresolved. This CDR3 region has 15 residues. Germline V gives CDR1 SNHLY, CDR2 FYNNEI. The V end lost 2 bases, the J end lost 4 bases, and 11 bases lay between the germline ends. The CDR3 DNA is TGTGCCAGCAGTGAAACTGGGTTGGGCACCGGGGAGCTGTTTTTT. The encoded protein is CASSETGLGTGELFF.

This chain joins TRBV28 and TRBJ1-6; D perhaps matches TRBD1 (6 bases). Germline CDR1 and CDR2: MDHEN and SYDVKM. The CDR3 runs 15 residues. With 6 bases removed from V and 7 bases from J, the gap between germline ends came to 16 bases. Here the CDR3 DNA reads TGTGCCAGCAGCCTTACAGGGTTTAAGAATTCACCCCTCCACTTT. Amino acid sequence: CASSLTGFKNSPLHF.

This sequence joins TRBV29-1 and TRBJ1-5, with 11 bases aligning to TRBD1. This CDR3 has 13 residues. V lost 6 bases, J lost 5 bases, and 3 bases stayed unmatched. The V gene's germline CDR1 is SQVTM and CDR2 ANQGSEA. DNA of the CDR3: TGCAGCGTGGGACAGGGGGAGGATCAGCCCCAGCATTTT. Translated: CSVGQGEDQPQHF. The variable domain in full, with the rest retrieved from reference TRBV29-1 and TRBJ1-5, is SAVISQKPSRDICQRGTSLTIQCQVDSQVTMMFWYRQQPGQSLTLIATANQGSEATYESGFVIDKFPISRPNLTFSTLTVSNMSPEDSSIYLCSVGQGEDQPQHFGDGTRLSIL.

Only one count was recorded for this clone. J is TRBJ2-3 and V is TRBV9, with D perhaps matching TRBD2 (6 bases). V lost 4 bases, J lost 4 bases, and 19 bases lay in between. Germline values: CDR1 SGDLS, CDR2 YYNGEE. The CDR3 has 16 residues. CDR3 region: CASSIRGGDGSDTQYF. CDR3 sequence (DNA): TGTGCCAGCAGCATAAGGGGCGGGGATGGTTCAGATACGCAGTATTTT.

The gene calls are TRBV10-2 and TRBJ1-6, with TRBD1 identical over 7 bases. Germline V gene lookup returns CDR1 WSHSY and CDR2 SAAADI. There are 16 residues in the CDR3. The V gene end was trimmed by 0 bases and the J gene end by 3 bases; junction bases not matched to a gene: 2. CDR3 coding DNA: TGCGCCAGCAGTGAGTCAGGGGGCAACTATAATTCACCCCTCCACTTT. Amino acid sequence: CASSESGGNYNSPLHF.

This rearrangement joins TRBV24-1 to TRBJ2-2, with 10 bases aligning to TRBD1. CDR1 KGHDR and CDR2 SFDVKD come from the germline V gene. The CDR3 length is 14 residues. The V segment lost 7 bases and the J segment 6 bases; nucleotides outside the gene matches: 4. The CDR3 sequence: CATRGGTGAGELFF. CDR3 DNA: TGTGCCACCAGGGGGGGGACAGGGGCCGGGGAGCTGTTTTTT.

V and J are TRBV19 and TRBJ1-1; D is perhaps TRBD1 (5 bases). V shed 7 bases and J shed 2 bases, with 20 bases lying between them. CDR3 size: 16 residues. The germline CDR1 and CDR2 sequences are LNHDA and SQIVND (reference sequence). The CDR3 protein is CASNHWTSRQNTEAFF. The CDR3 bases are TGTGCCAGTAACCACTGGACAAGCAGGCAAAACACTGAAGCTTTCTTT.

This clone came up once. The rearrangement links TRBV7-9 to TRBJ1-1; TRBD1 agrees at 7 bases. The V and J ends lost 6 bases and 0 bases, in that order; junction bases with no gene match: 7. This CDR3 comprises 15 residues. The germline V gene has CDR1 SEHNR and CDR2 FQNEAQ (reference sequence). CDR3 region: CASRAGTALNTEAFF. The CDR3 DNA reads TGTGCCAGCAGGGCCGGGACAGCTCTGAACACTGAAGCTTTCTTT. The full variable domain, its missing parts supplied by reference TRBV7-9 and TRBJ1-1, is DTGVSQNPRHKITKRGQNVTFRCDPISEHNRLYWYRQTLGQGPEFLTYFQNEAQLEKSRLLSDRFSAERPKGSFSTLEIQRTEQGDSAMYLCASRAGTALNTEAFFGQGTRLTVV.